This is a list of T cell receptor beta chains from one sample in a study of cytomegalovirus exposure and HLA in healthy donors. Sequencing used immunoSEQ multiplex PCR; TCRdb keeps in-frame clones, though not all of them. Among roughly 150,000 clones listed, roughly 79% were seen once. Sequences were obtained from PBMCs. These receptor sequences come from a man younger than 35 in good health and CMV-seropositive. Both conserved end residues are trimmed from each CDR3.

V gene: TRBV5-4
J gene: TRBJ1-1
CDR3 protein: ASSSGTENTEAF

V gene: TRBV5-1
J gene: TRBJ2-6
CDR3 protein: ASSLAGPGANVLT

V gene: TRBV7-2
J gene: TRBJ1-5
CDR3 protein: ASSAGVLRPQH

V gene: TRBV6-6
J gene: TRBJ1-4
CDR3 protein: ASSAQGNNEKLF

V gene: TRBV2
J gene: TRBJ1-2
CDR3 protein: ASRPLDRGRYGYT

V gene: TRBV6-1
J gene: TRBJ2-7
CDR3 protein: ASSLRTKSYEQY

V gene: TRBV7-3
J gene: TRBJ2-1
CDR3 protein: ASSLLAGNEQF

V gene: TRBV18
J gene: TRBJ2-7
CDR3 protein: ASSPETGGYEQY

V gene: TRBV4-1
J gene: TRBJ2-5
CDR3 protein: ASSQPGQGRGTQY

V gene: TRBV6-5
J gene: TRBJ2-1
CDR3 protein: ASSYNRVYNEQF

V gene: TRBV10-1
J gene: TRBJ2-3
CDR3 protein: ATKRDAGTDTQY

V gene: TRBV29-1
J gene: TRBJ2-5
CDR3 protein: SVEVLSRGQETQY

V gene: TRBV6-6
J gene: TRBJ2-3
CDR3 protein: ASSYRGDTQY

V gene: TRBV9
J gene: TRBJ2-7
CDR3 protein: ASSVGVPEVGGEQY

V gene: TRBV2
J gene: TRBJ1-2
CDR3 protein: ATPPRADDREDLIYGYT

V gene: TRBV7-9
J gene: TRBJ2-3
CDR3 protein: ASSPRVGGHQADTQY

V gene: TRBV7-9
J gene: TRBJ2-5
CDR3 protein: ASRPLAGVLETQY

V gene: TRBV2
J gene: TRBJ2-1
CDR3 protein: ASSELGAEQF

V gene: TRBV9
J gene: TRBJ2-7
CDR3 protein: ASSVGGLSPYEQY

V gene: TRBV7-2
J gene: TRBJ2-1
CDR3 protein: ASSRGTSGEISYNEQF

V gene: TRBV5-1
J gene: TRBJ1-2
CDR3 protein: ASSSRDREFGYT

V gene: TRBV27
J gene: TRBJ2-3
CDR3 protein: ASSPIGGSYEDTQY

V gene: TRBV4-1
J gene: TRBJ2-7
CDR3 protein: ASKRGYEQY

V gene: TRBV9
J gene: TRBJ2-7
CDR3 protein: ASSPKGGQTYEQY

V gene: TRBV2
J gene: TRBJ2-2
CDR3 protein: ASKTSGANTGELF

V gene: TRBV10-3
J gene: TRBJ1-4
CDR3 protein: AISEATGVNEKLF

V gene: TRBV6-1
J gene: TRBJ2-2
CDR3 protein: ASSEGLATGELF

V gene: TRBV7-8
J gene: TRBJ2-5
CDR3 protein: ASSLVSGQGETQY

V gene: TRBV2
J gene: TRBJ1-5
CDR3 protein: ASGDTYNQPQH

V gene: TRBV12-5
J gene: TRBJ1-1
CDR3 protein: ASGLHVNTEAF

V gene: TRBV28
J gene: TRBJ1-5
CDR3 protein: ASSFGRGWQPQH

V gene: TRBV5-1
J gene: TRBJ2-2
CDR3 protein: ASSLGGANTGELF

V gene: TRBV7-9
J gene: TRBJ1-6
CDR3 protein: ASSPGRGWNSPLH

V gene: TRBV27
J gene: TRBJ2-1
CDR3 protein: ASSIDKRKRDEQF

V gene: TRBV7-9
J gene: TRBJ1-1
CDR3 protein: ASSLAPGFSEAF

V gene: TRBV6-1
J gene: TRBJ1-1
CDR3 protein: ASKYTENTEAF

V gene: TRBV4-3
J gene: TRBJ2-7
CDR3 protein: ASSQDRDSGYVLREQY

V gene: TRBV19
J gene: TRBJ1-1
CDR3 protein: ASSIRTGEAF

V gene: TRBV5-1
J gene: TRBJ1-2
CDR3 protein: ASSYQGQDYGYT

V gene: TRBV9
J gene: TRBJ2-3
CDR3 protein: ASSVDAGGPPDTQY

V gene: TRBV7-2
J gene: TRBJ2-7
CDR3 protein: ASSLSSSSYEQY

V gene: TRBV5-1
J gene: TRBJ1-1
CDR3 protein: ASSQGQLSMNTEAF

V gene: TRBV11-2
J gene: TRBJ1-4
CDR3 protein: ASSPVGQPNEKLF

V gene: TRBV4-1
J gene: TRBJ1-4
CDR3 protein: ASSQIRGEKLF

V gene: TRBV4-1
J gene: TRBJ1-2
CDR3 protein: ASSQADRGKDGYT

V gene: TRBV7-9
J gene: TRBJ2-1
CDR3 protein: ASSGRAAGGEQF

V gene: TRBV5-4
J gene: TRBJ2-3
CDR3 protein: ASSPTGLNTQY

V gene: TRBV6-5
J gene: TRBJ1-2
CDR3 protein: ASSAHRDYGYT